This TCR beta chain was identified during a study of T cells after somatic rescue of genetic block (dated by TCRdb to the early 2020s). General notes on the study: The study assessed how robust, over the long term, a T-cell system was when the system had developed through somatic rescue of a genetic block in T-cell development.

To prepare the library, the immunoSEQ multiplex PCR assay was applied. TCRdb provides this immuneACCESS table in a form limited to in-frame rearrangements. Some clones are lacking; in checked studies, under half of them reflect an unresolved V gene, and why the rest are absent is not known. For this sample there are roughly 92,000 clones; approximately 90% appear just once. The top ten clones comprise 1.6% of the sample. A few counts support this clone. It lacks a known antigen. Base qualities are not provided; no much larger clone lies one nucleotide away. The germline V gene (reference sequence) yields SEHNR for CDR1 and FQNEAQ for CDR2. The V and J ends are trimmed by 1 base and 4 bases, leaving 13 bases between them. The CDR3 contains 15 residues, cysteine and phenylalanine counted. CDR3 DNA is the only sequence kept; it has 45 bases, read in frame from the first base.

This sequence was found in a woman aged 18-29 years. The chain couples TRBV7-9 to TRBJ1-2; the D gene assignment is ambiguous. Sequenced sample: peripheral blood mononuclear cells (PBMCs). CDR3 reads: CASSLVEEAGYGYTF. The DNA is TGTGCCAGCAGCTTAGTGGAGGAAGCGGGCTATGGCTACACCTTC.